This TCR beta chain was profiled in a study of cytomegalovirus exposure and HLA in healthy donors. Per germline, CDR1 SGHTA and CDR2 FQGTGA. The CDR3 runs to 16 residues. Trimming at V came to 5 bases and at J to 3 bases, leaving 7 bases not matched to a gene. Study findings and constraints: More clonal expansion characterized HLA-associated TCR beta chains than equally common others in a later analysis. Relative to the approximately 680-donor mean, N-insertions were reportedly fewer in an Asian-associated ancestry cluster in a later analysis. Earlier analysis yielded a pattern in which most TCR beta V segments were productive about 90% or about 30% of the time.

PCR used 60 Vbeta primers and 13 Jbeta primers. This table comes from immunoSEQ multiplex PCR, and its TCRdb copy is limited to in-frame clones, with some not included. The table has approximately 120,000 clones, around 67% seen once. This clone has only one observation. Its antigen is unknown. This sequence joins TRBV7-3 and TRBJ2-3, with 11 positions matching TRBD1. The sequence was collected from a man between 60 and 70 years old in good health and CMV-seropositive. Source material: PBMCs. The CDR3 spells CASSLRDRGGTDTQYF. In nucleotides, the CDR3 is TGTGCCAGCAGCCTCCGGGACAGGGGGGGGACAGATACGCAGTATTTT.